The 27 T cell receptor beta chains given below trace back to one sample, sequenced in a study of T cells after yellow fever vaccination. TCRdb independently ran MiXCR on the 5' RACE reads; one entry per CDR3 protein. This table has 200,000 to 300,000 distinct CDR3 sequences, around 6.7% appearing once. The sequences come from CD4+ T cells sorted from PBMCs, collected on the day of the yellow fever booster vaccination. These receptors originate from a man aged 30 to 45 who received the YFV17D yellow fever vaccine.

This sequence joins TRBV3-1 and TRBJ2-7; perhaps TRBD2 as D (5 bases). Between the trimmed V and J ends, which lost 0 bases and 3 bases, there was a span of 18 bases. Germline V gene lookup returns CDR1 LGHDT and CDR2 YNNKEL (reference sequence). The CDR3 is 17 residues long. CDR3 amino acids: CASSQDNRGSDVYEQYF. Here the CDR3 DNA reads TGTGCCAGCAGCCAAGATAATCGAGGGTCGGATGTCTACGAGCAGTACTTC.

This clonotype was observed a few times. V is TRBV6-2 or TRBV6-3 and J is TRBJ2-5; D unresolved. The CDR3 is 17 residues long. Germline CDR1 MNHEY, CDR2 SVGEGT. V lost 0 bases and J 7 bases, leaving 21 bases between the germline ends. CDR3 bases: TGTGCCAGCAGTTACTCGAACGCTGCGGAATATCAGTGGACCCAGTACTTC. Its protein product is CASSYSNAAEYQWTQYF.

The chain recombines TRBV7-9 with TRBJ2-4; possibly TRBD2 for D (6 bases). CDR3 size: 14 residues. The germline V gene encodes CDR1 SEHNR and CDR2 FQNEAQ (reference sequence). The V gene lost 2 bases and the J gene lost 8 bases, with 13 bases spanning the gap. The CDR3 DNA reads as TGTGCCAGCAGCTTACTCGGCGGGATCGACATTCAGTACTTC. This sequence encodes CASSLLGGIDIQYF.

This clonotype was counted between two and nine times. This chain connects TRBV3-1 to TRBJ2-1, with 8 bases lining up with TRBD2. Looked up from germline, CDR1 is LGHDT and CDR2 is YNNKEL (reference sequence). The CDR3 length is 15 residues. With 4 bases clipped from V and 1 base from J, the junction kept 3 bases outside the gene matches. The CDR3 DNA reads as TGTGCCAGCAGCCGTAGCGGGATGTCCTACAATGAGCAGTTCTTC. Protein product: CASSRSGMSYNEQFF.

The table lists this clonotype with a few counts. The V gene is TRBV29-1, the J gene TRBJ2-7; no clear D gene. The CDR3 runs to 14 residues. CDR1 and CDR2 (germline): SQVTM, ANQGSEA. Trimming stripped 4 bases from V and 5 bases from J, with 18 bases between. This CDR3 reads CSVVPETKRHEQYF. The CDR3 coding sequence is TGCAGCGTTGTCCCGGAGACCAAGCGTCACGAGCAGTACTTC.

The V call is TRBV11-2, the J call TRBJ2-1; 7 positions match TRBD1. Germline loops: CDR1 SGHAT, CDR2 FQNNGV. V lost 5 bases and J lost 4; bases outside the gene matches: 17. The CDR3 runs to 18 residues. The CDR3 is CASSPMPRGQKFYNEQFF. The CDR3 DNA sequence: TGTGCCAGCAGCCCCATGCCCCGGGGACAGAAATTTTACAATGAGCAGTTCTTC.

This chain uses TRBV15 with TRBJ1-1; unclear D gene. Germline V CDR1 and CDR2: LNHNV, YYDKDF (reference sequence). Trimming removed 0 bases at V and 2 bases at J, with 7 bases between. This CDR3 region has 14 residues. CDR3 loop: CATSRDNANTEAFF. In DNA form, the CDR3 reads TGTGCCACCAGCAGAGATAATGCTAACACTGAAGCTTTCTTT.

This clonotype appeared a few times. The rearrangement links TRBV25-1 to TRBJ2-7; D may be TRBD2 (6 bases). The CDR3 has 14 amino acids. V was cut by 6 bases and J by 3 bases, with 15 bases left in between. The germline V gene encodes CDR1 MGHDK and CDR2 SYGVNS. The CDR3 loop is CASRLLAAIYEQYF. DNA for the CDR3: TGTGCCAGCAGACTACTAGCCGCGATCTACGAGCAGTACTTC.

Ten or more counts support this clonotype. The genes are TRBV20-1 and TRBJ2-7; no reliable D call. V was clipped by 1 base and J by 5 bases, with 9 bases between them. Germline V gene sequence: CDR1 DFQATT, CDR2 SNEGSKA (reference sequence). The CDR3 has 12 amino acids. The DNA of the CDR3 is TGCAGTGCTAGAGTACGGTCCCACGAGCAGTACTTC. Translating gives CSARVRSHEQYF.

The CDR3 nucleotides are TGCAGTGTGAAGGCGGGGGGGTACGGAGAGCAGTACTTC. Encoded protein: CSVKAGGYGEQYF. This chain connects TRBV20-1 to TRBJ2-7, with TRBD2 identical over 9 bases. Germline V gene lookup returns CDR1 DFQATT and CDR2 SNEGSKA (reference sequence). V trimming: 7 bases; J trimming: 7 bases; junction bases outside the gene matches: 11. CDR3 length: 13 residues.

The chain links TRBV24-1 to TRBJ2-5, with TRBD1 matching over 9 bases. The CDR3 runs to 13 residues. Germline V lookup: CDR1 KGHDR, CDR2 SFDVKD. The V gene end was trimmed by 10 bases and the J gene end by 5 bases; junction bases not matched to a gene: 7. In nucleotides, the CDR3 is TGTGCCACTCAGGGACAGGGTCAGGAGACCCAGTACTTC. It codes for CATQGQGQETQYF.

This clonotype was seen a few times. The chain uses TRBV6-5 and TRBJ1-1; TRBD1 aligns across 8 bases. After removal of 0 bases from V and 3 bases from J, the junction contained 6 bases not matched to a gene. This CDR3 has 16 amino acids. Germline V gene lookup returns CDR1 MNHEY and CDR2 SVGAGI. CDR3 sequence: CASSYSSGGGHTEAFF. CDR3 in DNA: TGTGCCAGCAGTTACTCGTCAGGGGGCGGGCACACTGAAGCTTTCTTT.

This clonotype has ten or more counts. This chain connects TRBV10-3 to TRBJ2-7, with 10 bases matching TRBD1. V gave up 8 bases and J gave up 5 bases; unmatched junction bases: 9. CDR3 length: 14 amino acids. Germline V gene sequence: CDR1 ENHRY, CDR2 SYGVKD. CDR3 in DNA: TGTGCCATCGGCGCGGACAGGGGGGCCAACGAGCAGTACTTC. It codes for CAIGADRGANEQYF.

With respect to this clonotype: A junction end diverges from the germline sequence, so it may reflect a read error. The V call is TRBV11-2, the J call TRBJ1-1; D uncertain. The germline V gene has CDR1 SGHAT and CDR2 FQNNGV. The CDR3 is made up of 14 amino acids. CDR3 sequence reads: CASSAPPLNTEVFF. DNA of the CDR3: TGTGCCAGCAGCGCCCCTCCGTTGAACACTGAAGTTTTCTTT.

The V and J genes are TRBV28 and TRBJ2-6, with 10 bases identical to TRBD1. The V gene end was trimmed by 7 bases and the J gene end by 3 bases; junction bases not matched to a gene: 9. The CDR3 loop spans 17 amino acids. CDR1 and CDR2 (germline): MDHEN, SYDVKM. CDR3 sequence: CASKRTGGYRGANVLTF. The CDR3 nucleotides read TGTGCCAGCAAACGGACAGGGGGATATCGTGGGGCCAACGTCCTGACTTTC.

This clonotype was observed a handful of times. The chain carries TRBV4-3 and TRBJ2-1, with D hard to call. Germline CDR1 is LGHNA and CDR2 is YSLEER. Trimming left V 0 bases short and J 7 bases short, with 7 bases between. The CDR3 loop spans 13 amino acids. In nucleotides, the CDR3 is TGCGCCAGCAGCCAAGAACTCAGGAATGAGCAGTTCTTC. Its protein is CASSQELRNEQFF.

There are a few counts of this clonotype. As DNA, the CDR3 is TGTGCCAGCAGCTTGCAACCAGTATCTAGCTCCTACAATGAGCAGTTCTTC. It translates to CASSLQPVSSSYNEQFF. V usage is TRBV7-2 and J usage is TRBJ2-1; D uncertain. Germline V CDR1 and CDR2: SGHTA, FQGNSA. The CDR3 totals 17 residues. V was cut by 3 bases and J by 0 bases, with 15 bases left in between.

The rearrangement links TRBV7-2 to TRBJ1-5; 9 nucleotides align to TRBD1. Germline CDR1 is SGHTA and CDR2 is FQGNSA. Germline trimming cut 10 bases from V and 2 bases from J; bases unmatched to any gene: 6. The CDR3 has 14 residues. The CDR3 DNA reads TGTGCCACTTCCCGGGACAGGGGCAATCAGCCCCAGCATTTT. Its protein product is CATSRDRGNQPQHF.

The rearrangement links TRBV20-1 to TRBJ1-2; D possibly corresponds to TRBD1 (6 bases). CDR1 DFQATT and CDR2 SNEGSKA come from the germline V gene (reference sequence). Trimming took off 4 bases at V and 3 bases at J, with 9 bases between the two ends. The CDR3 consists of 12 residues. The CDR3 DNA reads TGCAGTGCTACGGACAGCGACTATGGCTACACCTTC. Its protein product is CSATDSDYGYTF.

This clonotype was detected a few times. The CDR3 DNA follows: TGTGCCAGCAGCCCTAAGGGGGGTTTGATGAACACTGAAGCTTTCTTT. This codes for CASSPKGGLMNTEAFF. The chain recombines TRBV7-8 with TRBJ1-1, with TRBD1 as a possible D gene (6 bases). The germline V and J ends were trimmed by 5 bases and 0 bases, with 16 bases remaining between them. CDR3 length: 16 residues. Germline CDR1 and CDR2: SGHVS and FQNEAQ.

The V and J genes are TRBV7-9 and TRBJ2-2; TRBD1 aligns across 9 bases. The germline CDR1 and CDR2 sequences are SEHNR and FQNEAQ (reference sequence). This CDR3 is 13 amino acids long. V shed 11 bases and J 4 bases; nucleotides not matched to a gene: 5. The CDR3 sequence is CAHRGLSTGELFF. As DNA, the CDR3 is TGTGCCCACAGGGGGCTAAGCACCGGGGAGCTGTTTTTT.

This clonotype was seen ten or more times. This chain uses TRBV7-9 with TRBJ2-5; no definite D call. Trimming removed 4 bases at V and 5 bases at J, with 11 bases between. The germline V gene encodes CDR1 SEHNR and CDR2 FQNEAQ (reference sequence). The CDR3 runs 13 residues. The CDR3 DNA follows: TGTGCCAGCAGCTCAAACGATGGGGAGACCCAGTACTTC. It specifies CASSSNDGETQYF.

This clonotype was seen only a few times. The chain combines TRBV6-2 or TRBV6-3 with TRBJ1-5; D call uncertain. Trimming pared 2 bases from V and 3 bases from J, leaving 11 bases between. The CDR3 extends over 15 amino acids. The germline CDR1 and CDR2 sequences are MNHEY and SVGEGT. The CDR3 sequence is CASSYPGPLNQPQHF. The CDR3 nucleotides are TGTGCCAGCAGTTACCCCGGACCGCTCAATCAGCCCCAGCATTTT.

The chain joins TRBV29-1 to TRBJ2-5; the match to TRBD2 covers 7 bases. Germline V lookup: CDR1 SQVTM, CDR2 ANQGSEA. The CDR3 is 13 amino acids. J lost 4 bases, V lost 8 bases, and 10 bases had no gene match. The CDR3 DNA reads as TGCAGCTGCGGGGGACTTGGAGGAGAGACCCAGTACTTC. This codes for CSCGGLGGETQYF.

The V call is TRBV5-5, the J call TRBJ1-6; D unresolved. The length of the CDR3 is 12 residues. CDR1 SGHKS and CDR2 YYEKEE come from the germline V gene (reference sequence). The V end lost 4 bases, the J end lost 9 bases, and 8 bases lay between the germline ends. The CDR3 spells CASSVWGSPLHF. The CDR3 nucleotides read TGTGCCAGCAGCGTCTGGGGTTCACCCCTCCACTTT. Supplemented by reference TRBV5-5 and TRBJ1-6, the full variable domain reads DAGVTQSPTHLIKTRGQQVTLRCSPISGHKSVSWYQQVLGQGPQFIFQYYEKEERGRGNFPDRFSARQFPNYSSELNVNALLLGDSALYLCASSVWGSPLHFGNGTRLTVT.

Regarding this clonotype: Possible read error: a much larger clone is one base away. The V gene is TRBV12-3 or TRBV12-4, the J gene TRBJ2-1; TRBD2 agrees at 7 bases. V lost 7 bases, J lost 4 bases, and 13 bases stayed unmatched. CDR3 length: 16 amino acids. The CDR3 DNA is TGTGCCAGCACCAAGGGGACTATCGGTCATTACAATGAGCAGTTCTTC. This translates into CASTKGTIGHYNEQFF.

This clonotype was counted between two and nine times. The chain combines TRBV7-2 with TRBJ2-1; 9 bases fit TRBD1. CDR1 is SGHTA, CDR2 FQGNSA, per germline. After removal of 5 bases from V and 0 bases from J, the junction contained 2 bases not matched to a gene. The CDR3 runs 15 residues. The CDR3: CASSPDRGSYNEQFF. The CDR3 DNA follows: TGTGCCAGCAGCCCGGACAGGGGCTCCTACAATGAGCAGTTCTTC.